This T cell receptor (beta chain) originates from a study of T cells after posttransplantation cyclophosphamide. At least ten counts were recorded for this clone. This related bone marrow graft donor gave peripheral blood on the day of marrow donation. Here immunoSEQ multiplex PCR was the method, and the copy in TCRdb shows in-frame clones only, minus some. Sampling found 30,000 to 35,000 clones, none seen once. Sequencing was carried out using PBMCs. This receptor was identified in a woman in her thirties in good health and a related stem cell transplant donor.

CDR3 amino acids: CASRSDRGFGVDTQYF. In nucleotides, the CDR3 is TGTGCCAGTAGATCGGACAGGGGGTTTGGGGTAGATACGCAGTATTTT. This chain uses TRBV19 with TRBJ2-3; 10 bases are shared with TRBD1. Germline assignment: CDR1 LNHDA and CDR2 SQIVND (reference sequence). With 6 bases clipped from V and 5 bases from J, the junction kept 11 bases outside the gene matches. CDR3 length: 16 residues. The full variable domain, in which reference TRBV19 and TRBJ2-3 provide the parts outside the CDR3, is DGGITQSPKYLFRKEGQNVTLSCEQNLNHDAMYWYRQDPGQGLRLIYYSQIVNDFQKGDIAEGYSVSREKKESFPLTVTSAQKNPTAFYLCASRSDRGFGVDTQYFGPGTRLTVL.